This T cell receptor beta chain was captured by sequencing in a study of cytomegalovirus exposure and HLA in healthy donors. Whole-study results and caveats: The authors enumerated some 170 TCR beta chains as linked to cytomegalovirus. Reports described diagnosis of cytomegalovirus status by the classifier as highly specific and sensitive.

TCRdb's copy holds only in-frame clones and misses some; the assay was immunoSEQ multiplex PCR. Here the sample spans about 160,000 clones, about 86% being singletons. V dropped 4 bases and J dropped 0 bases, with 10 bases sitting between them. Germline V lookup: CDR1 MNHEY, CDR2 SMNVEV (reference sequence). The CDR3 loop spans 14 amino acids. About this clone itself: Its antigen is unidentified.

Separation from the roughly 690-subject first cohort characterized the roughly 130-subject validation cohort, to which the donors belonged. This chain joins TRBV27 and TRBJ2-7; D is unclear. The TCR sequence derives from a young woman in good health and CMV-seronegative. Sample: PBMCs. CDR3 sequence: CASSSRRRSYEQYF. CDR3 coding DNA: TGTGCCAGCAGTTCCCGGCGGCGCTCCTACGAGCAGTACTTC.